A single sample is the source of the 25 T cell receptor beta chains below, sequenced in a study of early T cells in non-severe SARS-CoV-2 infection. TCRdb reprocessed the 5' RACE reads via MiXCR and lists one record per CDR3 protein. The sample has some 97,000 distinct CDR3 sequences, approximately 10% seen once. The sample was whole blood, taken at baseline. The receptors originated from an adult who was a healthcare worker with PCR-confirmed SARS-CoV-2 infection or an uninfected control (not recorded which).

This clonotype was detected a few times. This rearrangement joins TRBV11-2 to TRBJ1-1; D is ambiguous. Trimming took off 3 bases at V and 4 bases at J, with 0 bases between the two ends. This CDR3 spans 10 amino acids. The germline V gene encodes CDR1 SGHAT and CDR2 FQNNGV. CDR3 residues: CASSFTEAFF. For the CDR3, the DNA is TGTGCCAGCAGCTTCACTGAAGCTTTCTTT. The whole variable domain, filled in from reference TRBV11-2 and TRBJ1-1, reads EAGVAQSPRYKIIEKRQSVAFWCNPISGHATLYWYQQILGQGPKLLIQFQNNGVVDDSQLPKDRFSAERLKGVDSTLKIQPAKLEDSAVYLCASSFTEAFFGQGTRLTVV.

V gene TRBV4-3 combines with J gene TRBJ2-1; possible D gene TRBD1, 5 bases. CDR1 LGHNA and CDR2 YSLEER come from the germline V gene. Trimming left V 4 bases short and J 3 bases short, with 13 bases between. CDR3 size: 15 residues. The CDR3 region is CASSPAPGIYNEQFF. The CDR3 nucleotides read TGCGCCAGCAGCCCGGCCCCAGGGATCTACAATGAGCAGTTCTTC.

V gene TRBV6-5 combines with J gene TRBJ1-2, with 8 bases lining up with TRBD1. The CDR3 consists of 13 residues. V was pared by 6 bases and J by 4 bases, with 4 bases of the junction left unmatched. Per germline, CDR1 MNHEY and CDR2 SVGAGI. The CDR3: CASRSTGGYGYTF. Here the CDR3 DNA reads TGTGCCAGCAGATCAACAGGGGGCTATGGCTACACCTTC.

The V gene is TRBV10-1, the J gene TRBJ2-7; no definite D call. The CDR3 length is 10 residues. The germline gives CDR1 WNHNN, CDR2 SYGVQD (reference sequence). Trimming stripped 7 bases from V and 2 bases from J, with 3 bases between. The CDR3 bases are TGCGCCAGCACACCCTACGAGCAGTACTTC. The encoded protein is CASTPYEQYF.

The gene calls are TRBV4-1 and TRBJ2-7, with D tentatively TRBD1 or TRBD2 (5 bases each). Germline CDR1 MGHRA, CDR2 YSYEKL. V shed 5 bases and J shed 2 bases, with 13 bases lying between them. The CDR3 is 14 residues long. This chain's CDR3 is CASSYRDGPYEQYF. The CDR3 DNA is TGCGCCAGCAGCTACCGGGACGGTCCCTACGAGCAGTACTTC.

This clonotype was seen ten or more times. This rearrangement joins TRBV14 to TRBJ2-2, with D uncertain. This CDR3 has 17 residues. Germline assignment: CDR1 SGHDN and CDR2 FVKESK. With 1 base removed from V and 0 bases from J, the gap between germline ends came to 12 bases. The CDR3 nucleotides read TGTGCCAGCAGCCAAGGCTGGACCTGGACGAACACCGGGGAGCTGTTTTTT. Translation: CASSQGWTWTNTGELFF.

The chain joins TRBV5-1 to TRBJ1-4, with D unclear. This CDR3 comprises 13 residues. V lost 0 bases to trimming and J lost 11 bases, with 11 bases between them. Germline V gene data show CDR1 as SGHRS and CDR2 as YFSETQ. CDR3 nucleotide sequence: TGCGCCAGCAGCTTGGAAGTTTACGGGAAACTGTTTTTT. This translates into CASSLEVYGKLFF.

This clonotype turned up a few times. V is TRBV7-2 and J is TRBJ1-1; D gene unclear. The CDR3 runs 13 residues. V dropped 9 bases and J dropped 0 bases, with 11 bases sitting between them. The germline CDR1 and CDR2 sequences are SGHTA and FQGNSA. The CDR3 DNA reads TGTGCCAGTAGGACTAACATGAACACTGAAGCTTTCTTT. Its translation is CASRTNMNTEAFF. Based on the CDR3 plus reference TRBV7-2 and TRBJ1-1, the full variable domain is GAGVSQSPSNKVTEKGKDVELRCDPISGHTALYWYRQSLGQGLEFLIYFQGNSAPDKSGLPSDRFSAERTGGSVSTLTIQRTQQEDSAVYLCASRTNMNTEAFFGQGTRLTVV.

V is TRBV7-6 and J is TRBJ1-6; weak D call: TRBD1 (5 bases). CDR1 and CDR2 from the germline V gene are SGHVS and FNYEAQ. Trimming took off 2 bases at V and 7 bases at J, with 21 bases between the two ends. This CDR3 spans 18 amino acids. For the CDR3, the DNA is TGTGCCAGCAGCTTATTCCCCAGCAATGACAGACGCAATTCACCCCTCCACTTT. It codes for CASSLFPSNDRRNSPLHF.

The sample holds many counts of this clonotype. The chain is built from TRBV5-1 and TRBJ2-2; 7 bases are a match to TRBD1. Germline trimming cut 4 bases from V and 5 bases from J; bases unmatched to any gene: 8. The CDR3 totals 15 residues. Germline V gene lookup returns CDR1 SGHRS and CDR2 YFSETQ. The CDR3 here is CASSPRQGRTGELFF. CDR3 nucleotide sequence: TGCGCCAGCAGCCCCCGACAGGGACGGACCGGGGAGCTGTTTTTT.

CDR3 region: CASSSAGVNTGELFF. Written as DNA, the CDR3 is TGTGCCAGCAGCTCCGCAGGGGTGAACACCGGGGAGCTGTTTTTT. The rearrangement links TRBV5-5 to TRBJ2-2, with a tentative D call TRBD1 (6 bases). The CDR3 totals 15 residues. V shed 3 bases and J shed 1 base, with 10 bases lying between them. Germline CDR1 is SGHKS and CDR2 is YYEKEE (reference sequence). Looking up the rest from reference TRBV5-5 and TRBJ2-2 gives the full variable domain: DAGVTQSPTHLIKTRGQQVTLRCSPISGHKSVSWYQQVLGQGPQFIFQYYEKEERGRGNFPDRFSARQFPNYSSELNVNALLLGDSALYLCASSSAGVNTGELFFGEGSRLTVL.

This clonotype was found a few times. The chain employs TRBV10-3 and TRBJ2-3; 13 bases match TRBD2. V lost 3 bases to trimming and J lost 2 bases; unmatched junction nucleotides: 17. CDR3 length equals 21 residues. CDR1 and CDR2 (germline): ENHRY, SYGVKD. The DNA for the CDR3 is TGTGCCATCAGTGACCCGGGGGGGACTAGCGGGACTCGGCCCCACACAGATACGCAGTATTTT. Protein product: CAISDPGGTSGTRPHTDTQYF.

This clonotype has at least ten counts. At one boundary the junction diverges from the germline segment, which might be a read error. CDR3 sequence: CASSIAGGPGETQYF. The CDR3 nucleotides are TGTGCCAGCAGTATAGCGGGAGGGCCAGGAGAGACCCAGTACTTC. The rearrangement links TRBV12-3 or TRBV12-4 to TRBJ2-5; 11 bases align to TRBD2. The CDR3 is 15 amino acids.

In this sample, this clonotype turned up a few times. This sequence joins TRBV7-9 and TRBJ2-4; 8 positions match TRBD1. The CDR3 is 14 residues long. V lost 1 base, J lost 8 bases, and 4 bases stayed unmatched. Germline lookup yields CDR1 SEHNR and CDR2 FQNEAQ (reference sequence). DNA for the CDR3: TGTGCCAGCAGCTTAGGGACAGGGTGGCACATTCAGTACTTC. This translates into CASSLGTGWHIQYF.

The chain recombines TRBV4-1 with TRBJ2-1, with D uncertain. Germline lookup yields CDR1 MGHRA and CDR2 YSYEKL. Trimming took off 0 bases at V and 3 bases at J, with 9 bases between the two ends. CDR3 length equals 15 residues. DNA for the CDR3: TGCGCCAGCAGCCAAGATTTTGGGAACTACAATGAGCAGTTCTTC. Translated, it gives CASSQDFGNYNEQFF.

A word on this clonotype: Just one base apart from a much larger clone, this may be a read error. The gene calls are TRBV2 and TRBJ1-4; 7 bases align to TRBD1. CDR1 and CDR2 from the germline V gene are SNHLY and FYNNEI. The CDR3 length is 17 residues. CDR3 coding DNA: TGTGTCAGCAGCGTTAGCCGGGACAGAAAAACTAATGAAAAACTGTTTTTT. Residues: CVSSVSRDRKTNEKLFF.

This clonotype was seen only a few times. The chain employs TRBV20-1 and TRBJ2-3; D is undetermined. V gave up 4 bases and J gave up 4 bases, with 9 bases separating them. This CDR3 has 12 residues. Germline-derived CDR1 and CDR2 are DFQATT and SNEGSKA (reference sequence). Written as DNA, the CDR3 is TGCAGTGCTACCTCTGTTGCAGATACGCAGTATTTT. Its protein product is CSATSVADTQYF.

This clonotype was counted between two and nine times. This sequence joins TRBV19 and TRBJ1-6; perhaps TRBD1 as D (5 bases). The germline gives CDR1 LNHDA, CDR2 SQIVND (reference sequence). The CDR3 is made up of 15 amino acids. Trimming removed 4 bases at V and 6 bases at J, with 13 bases between. This CDR3 reads CASSTTGDPNSPLHF. The CDR3 DNA reads TGTGCCAGTAGTACCACCGGGGACCCTAATTCACCCCTCCACTTT.

This chain's CDR3 is CASSLLGLQETQYF. In DNA form, the CDR3 reads TGTGCCAGCAGCTTATTGGGTCTTCAAGAGACCCAGTACTTC. The chain has TRBV11-2 and TRBJ2-5; the D is unclear. CDR1 and CDR2 from the germline V gene are SGHAT and FQNNGV. Deletions cut 2 bases from V and 2 bases from J, with 9 bases between. The CDR3 runs 14 residues.

This clonotype was recorded only once. The rearrangement joins TRBV7-2 to TRBJ2-7; no clear D. V lost 2 bases, J lost 6 bases, and 5 bases lay in between. Germline V gene data show CDR1 as SGHTA and CDR2 as FQGNSA. CDR3 length: 11 amino acids. CDR3 DNA sequence: TGTGCCAGCAGCTTATTTAGCGAGCAGTACTTC. Residues: CASSLFSEQYF.

This clonotype was seen only a few times. The chain is built from TRBV6-2 or TRBV6-3 and TRBJ2-7; D call uncertain. The V gene lost 0 bases and the J gene lost 5 bases, with 14 bases spanning the gap. Germline CDR1 reads MNHEY; CDR2 reads SVGEGT. This CDR3 comprises 15 residues. Here the CDR3 reads CASSYSPGPPNEQYF. The CDR3, as DNA: TGTGCCAGCAGTTACTCGCCGGGCCCCCCGAACGAGCAGTACTTC.

The chain combines TRBV4-2 with TRBJ2-3; 7 bases line up with TRBD1. V lost 0 bases, J lost 6 bases, and 9 bases stayed unmatched. The length of the CDR3 is 16 residues. The V gene's germline CDR1 is LGHNA and CDR2 YNFKEQ. The CDR3 coding sequence is TGTGCCAGCAGCCAAGACCCCGGGACAGCACTGGATACGCAGTATTTT. Translated, it gives CASSQDPGTALDTQYF.

The J gene is TRBJ2-2, the V gene TRBV7-2; tentative D call: TRBD2 (5 bases). V was trimmed by 7 bases and J by 2 bases, leaving 17 bases between them. The CDR3 is made up of 16 amino acids. The germline CDR1 and CDR2 sequences are SGHTA and FQGNSA. CDR3 DNA sequence: TGTGCCAGCACCCACACCGTAGCGAGCAACACCGGGGAGCTGTTTTTT. Translated, it gives CASTHTVASNTGELFF.

The CDR3 nucleotides are TGTGCCAGCAGCTCCGGGACAGGGGCACATGAGCAGTTCTTC. This translates into CASSSGTGAHEQFF. J is TRBJ2-1 and V is TRBV11-2, with TRBD1 matching 10 bases. CDR1 is SGHAT and CDR2 is FQNNGV in the germline V gene. This CDR3 region has 14 residues. V trimming: 4 bases; J trimming: 8 bases; junction bases outside the gene matches: 5.

This clonotype was observed many times. The genes are TRBV28 and TRBJ1-1, with D tentatively TRBD1 (5 bases). Trimming took 2 bases from V and 1 from J, leaving 8 bases between them. The germline V gene has CDR1 MDHEN and CDR2 SYDVKM. The CDR3 loop spans 14 amino acids. CDR3 residues: CASSLGGSNTEAFF. The CDR3, as DNA: TGTGCCAGCAGTTTAGGGGGATCGAACACTGAAGCTTTCTTT.